The 20 T cell receptor beta chains listed next were all sequenced from one sample in a study of early T cells in non-severe SARS-CoV-2 infection. TCRdb reprocessed the 5' RACE reads with MiXCR, giving one entry per CDR3 protein. The sample carries approximately 75,000 distinct CDR3 sequences, more than 12% recorded once. This sample comprised whole blood, obtained at baseline. The receptors originated from an adult who was a healthcare worker with PCR-confirmed SARS-CoV-2 infection or an uninfected control (not recorded which).

There are many counts of this clonotype. This chain connects TRBV28 to TRBJ1-2, with TRBD1 as a possible D gene (6 bases). Trimming pared 6 bases from V and 1 base from J, leaving 9 bases between. The CDR3 has 13 residues. Per germline, CDR1 MDHEN and CDR2 SYDVKM. In DNA form, the CDR3 reads TGTGCCAGCAGGGACAGATATAACTATGGCTACACCTTC. Translation: CASRDRYNYGYTF.

This clonotype has only a few counts. V usage is TRBV2 and J usage is TRBJ2-1, with 7 bases aligning to TRBD1. The germline V gene has CDR1 SNHLY and CDR2 FYNNEI. Trimming took 4 bases from V and 6 from J; bases not matched to a gene: 9. The CDR3 totals 15 residues. CDR3 nucleotides: TGTGCCAGCAGTGCCCGTGACAGGGCCCTCAATGAGCAGTTCTTC. It specifies CASSARDRALNEQFF.

In this sample, this clonotype turned up a few times. The chain uses TRBV18 and TRBJ2-6, with unresolved D. Trimming shortened V by 3 bases and J by 0 bases, and 9 bases separated the two germline ends. This CDR3 region has 16 residues. From germline, CDR1 is KGHSH and CDR2 LQKENI. The CDR3 reads CASSPFWGSGANVLTF. As DNA, the CDR3 is TGTGCCAGCTCACCCTTTTGGGGCTCTGGGGCCAACGTCCTGACTTTC.

This clonotype has more than one count but fewer than ten. This rearrangement joins TRBV3-1 to TRBJ2-7; D unresolved. The CDR3 has 12 amino acids. V lost 1 base to trimming and J lost 4 bases, with 5 bases between them. Germline values: CDR1 LGHDT, CDR2 YNNKEL (reference sequence). CDR3 sequence: CASSQARYEQYF. In nucleotides, the CDR3 is TGTGCCAGCAGCCAAGCCAGATACGAGCAGTACTTC.

This clonotype appeared many times. This chain uses TRBV3-1 with TRBJ2-2, with D possibly TRBD1 on 5 matching bases. CDR3 length: 15 amino acids. Germline CDR1 and CDR2: LGHDT and YNNKEL (reference sequence). V gave up 0 bases and J gave up 7 bases, with 12 bases separating them. The CDR3 sequence: CASSQDVRAGGELFF. The CDR3 coding sequence is TGTGCCAGCAGCCAAGATGTCAGGGCCGGCGGGGAGCTGTTTTTT.

The rearrangement joins TRBV15 to TRBJ2-2; D might be TRBD1 (5 bases). V dropped 5 bases and J dropped 6 bases, with 13 bases sitting between them. Germline CDR1 and CDR2: LNHNV and YYDKDF (reference sequence). The CDR3 is made up of 14 amino acids. The CDR3 loop is CATSSRGTAGELFF. The DNA of the CDR3 is TGTGCCACCAGCTCAAGGGGTACGGCCGGGGAGCTGTTTTTT.

This clonotype has a handful of counts. This chain connects TRBV7-3 to TRBJ2-3; 12 bases agree with TRBD2. Germline CDR1 and CDR2: SGHTA and FQGTGA. Trimming at V came to 6 bases and at J to 3 bases, leaving 13 bases not matched to a gene. This CDR3 contains 18 residues. This CDR3 reads CASSRLPLTSGSTDTQYF. DNA for the CDR3: TGTGCCAGCAGTCGACTGCCTCTGACTAGCGGGAGTACAGATACGCAGTATTTT.

The chain uses TRBV3-1 and TRBJ2-1; D ambiguous. The CDR3 consists of 13 residues. CDR1 LGHDT and CDR2 YNNKEL come from the germline V gene (reference sequence). V was cut by 3 bases and J by 8 bases, with 11 bases left in between. The CDR3 region has the DNA TGTGCCAGCAGCCAGGACCCCGCGGATGAGCAGTTCTTC. It is translated as CASSQDPADEQFF.

This clonotype has ten or more counts. The CDR3 nucleotides are TGTGCCAGCAGCTTAGGGGGTGAAGCTTTCTTT. This codes for CASSLGGEAFF. V is TRBV11-2 and J is TRBJ1-1; D remains ambiguous. Germline values: CDR1 SGHAT, CDR2 FQNNGV. The CDR3 is 11 amino acids. V gave up 1 base and J gave up 7 bases, with 4 bases separating them. Drawing the rest from reference TRBV11-2 and TRBJ1-1, the complete variable domain is EAGVAQSPRYKIIEKRQSVAFWCNPISGHATLYWYQQILGQGPKLLIQFQNNGVVDDSQLPKDRFSAERLKGVDSTLKIQPAKLEDSAVYLCASSLGGEAFFGQGTRLTVV.

In its sample, this clonotype was seen many times. V and J are TRBV12-3 or TRBV12-4 and TRBJ1-1; TRBD1 might be the D (6 bases). Trimming left V 5 bases short and J 1 base short, with 17 bases between. This CDR3 is 16 amino acids long. CDR3 DNA: TGTGCCAGCAGTCCCCCAATACAGGGTACGAACACTGAAGCTTTCTTT. Residues: CASSPPIQGTNTEAFF.

The gene calls are TRBV6-1 and TRBJ1-6; a possible D gene is TRBD1 (5 bases). This CDR3 region has 18 residues. The V end was cut by 6 bases, the J end by 0 bases, with 18 bases between. Germline loops: CDR1 MNHNS, CDR2 SASEGT. The CDR3 nucleotides are TGTGCCAGCAGCCCACCCAGGGATGCGAGCTCCTATAATTCACCCCTCCACTTT. This sequence encodes CASSPPRDASSYNSPLHF.

The chain uses TRBV20-1 and TRBJ2-7; D might be TRBD2 (6 bases). Trimming left V 8 bases short and J 2 bases short, with 19 bases between. CDR1 and CDR2 from the germline V gene are DFQATT and SNEGSKA (reference sequence). This CDR3 region has 14 residues. Here the CDR3 DNA reads TGCAGTCCTAAGGCCGAGACTAGTCCCTACGAGCAGTACTTC. Protein sequence: CSPKAETSPYEQYF.

This clonotype has only one observation. The chain has TRBV2 and TRBJ2-5; unclear D gene. V was cut by 4 bases and J by 2 bases, with 8 bases left in between. The germline V gene has CDR1 SNHLY and CDR2 FYNNEI. This CDR3 contains 13 residues. Here the CDR3 DNA reads TGTGCCAGCAGTGTACAACGTCAAGAGACCCAGTACTTC. This sequence encodes CASSVQRQETQYF.

This chain links TRBV13 with TRBJ2-5, with D unclear. Germline V gene data show CDR1 as PRHDT and CDR2 as FYEKMQ (reference sequence). The V end was cut by 5 bases, the J end by 3 bases, with 16 bases between. The CDR3 covers 15 residues. CDR3 in amino acids: CASSPGGYLKETQYF. Here the CDR3 DNA reads TGTGCCAGCAGCCCCGGTGGCTACCTGAAAGAGACCCAGTACTTC.

The V call is TRBV10-1, the J call TRBJ1-1; D is unclear. V lost 4 bases, J lost 2 bases, and 8 bases lay in between. Germline values: CDR1 WNHNN, CDR2 SYGVQD (reference sequence). This CDR3 spans 13 amino acids. CDR3 protein: CASSAQINTEAFF. The CDR3 nucleotides read TGCGCCAGCAGTGCCCAGATAAACACTGAAGCTTTCTTT.

This clonotype has at least ten counts. This chain uses TRBV19 with TRBJ2-7, with 9 bases matching TRBD2. The V and J ends lost 0 bases and 3 bases, in that order; junction bases with no gene match: 6. CDR1 and CDR2 (germline): LNHDA, SQIVND (reference sequence). The CDR3 length is 16 residues. The CDR3 reads CASSIDHSGRLYEQYF. CDR3 sequence (DNA): TGTGCCAGTAGTATAGATCATAGCGGGAGACTCTACGAGCAGTACTTC.

Only a few counts were recorded for this clonotype. The chain has TRBV30 and TRBJ1-1, with 7 positions matching TRBD1. The J segment lost 7 bases and the V segment lost 2 bases, leaving 1 base of the junction unmatched. CDR3 length equals 11 residues. The germline V gene has CDR1 GTSNPN and CDR2 SVGIG (reference sequence). The chain's CDR3 is CAWSRQGEAFF. DNA of the CDR3: TGTGCCTGGAGTCGACAGGGTGAAGCTTTCTTT.

The CDR3, as DNA: TGCAGCGTTGAAGATTGGACAGGGACCACAGATACGCAGTATTTT. Translating gives CSVEDWTGTTDTQYF. The chain carries TRBV29-1 and TRBJ2-3, with 8 bases identical to TRBD1. The germline V gene encodes CDR1 SQVTM and CDR2 ANQGSEA. The J segment lost 2 bases and the V segment lost 0 bases, leaving 4 bases of the junction unmatched. CDR3 length: 15 residues.

This clonotype was observed a few times. This chain links TRBV18 with TRBJ2-1; a weak D match, TRBD2 (6 bases). V was pared by 6 bases and J by 5 bases, with 11 bases between. Germline V gene lookup returns CDR1 KGHSH and CDR2 LQKENI. The CDR3 totals 13 residues. The CDR3 nucleotides read TGTGCCAGCTCCCGGGGACTTCACAATGAGCAGTTCTTC. Translated: CASSRGLHNEQFF.

This clonotype has just a few counts. The V and J genes are TRBV21-1 and TRBJ2-3; the D call TRBD2 from the table was never checked on the DNA. TRBV21-1 is labeled a pseudogene. The CDR3 runs to 14 residues. The CDR3 sequence: CAKGLAGAADTQYF. The CDR3 region has the DNA TGTGCCAAAGGACTAGCGGGAGCCGCAGATACGCAGTATTTT.